The following is a T cell receptor (beta chain) sequence with its context. Its antigen remains unknown. Each donor was healthy, and each was a bone marrow donor. This entry comes from a study of cytomegalovirus exposure and HLA in healthy donors. The study's findings and limits: With further analysis later on, most CMV-associated TCR beta chains appeared HLA-restricted. It was reported that the classifier diagnosed cytomegalovirus status with high specificity and sensitivity in both the original and validation cohorts. Available immune exposure information was restricted to CMV serostatus only.

The PCR contained 60 Vbeta and 13 Jbeta primers. Sequenced by immunoSEQ multiplex PCR; TCRdb stores in-frame clones only, minus some. The table records approximately 190,000 clones, roughly 80% of them present only once. The specimen was PBMCs. The clonotype comes from a woman aged 25 to 45 in good health and CMV-seropositive.

The CDR3 DNA reads as TGTGCCAGCTCGATTGGACAGTTCGGCGAGCAGTACTTC. Encoded protein: CASSIGQFGEQYF. The chain links TRBV18 to TRBJ2-7, with D maybe TRBD1 (6 bases). V dropped 6 bases and J dropped 6 bases, with 15 bases sitting between them. The CDR3 has 13 amino acids. CDR1 is KGHSH and CDR2 is LQKENI in the germline V gene.